The source of this T cell receptor (beta chain) is a study of T cell clones after liver transplantation. About the study: A pre-transplant mixed lymphocyte reaction with TCRbeta sequencing defined graft-donor-reactive clones followed in post-transplant blood. Patients counted as tolerant after at least one year off all immunosuppression, enzymes not exceeding twice normal. Timepoints were pre-transplant, pre-withdrawal, and after withdrawal was completed or failed. General observations from the study: In two subjects, few donor cells limited the measurable donor-reactive repertoire.

Method: immunoSEQ multiplex PCR; TCRdb's copy keeps in-frame clones and lacks some. The data hold around 110,000 clones, with about nine tenths observed a single time. Details on this clone: Its antigen is not known.

This TCR was recovered from a human patient who received a liver transplant. The graft donor may account for some of the T cells. The material was CD4+ T cells from blood, obtained 12 months after liver transplant.

In DNA, the CDR3 is TGCGCCAGCAGCCATGGGACTAGCGGGAGGTCCTACAATGAGCAGTTCTTC. It specifies CASSHGTSGRSYNEQFF. This chain uses TRBV5-1 with TRBJ2-1; 15 positions match TRBD2. CDR3 size: 17 residues. V shed 4 bases, J shed 1 base, and the junction held 3 bases outside the gene matches. From germline, CDR1 is SGHRS and CDR2 YFSETQ.